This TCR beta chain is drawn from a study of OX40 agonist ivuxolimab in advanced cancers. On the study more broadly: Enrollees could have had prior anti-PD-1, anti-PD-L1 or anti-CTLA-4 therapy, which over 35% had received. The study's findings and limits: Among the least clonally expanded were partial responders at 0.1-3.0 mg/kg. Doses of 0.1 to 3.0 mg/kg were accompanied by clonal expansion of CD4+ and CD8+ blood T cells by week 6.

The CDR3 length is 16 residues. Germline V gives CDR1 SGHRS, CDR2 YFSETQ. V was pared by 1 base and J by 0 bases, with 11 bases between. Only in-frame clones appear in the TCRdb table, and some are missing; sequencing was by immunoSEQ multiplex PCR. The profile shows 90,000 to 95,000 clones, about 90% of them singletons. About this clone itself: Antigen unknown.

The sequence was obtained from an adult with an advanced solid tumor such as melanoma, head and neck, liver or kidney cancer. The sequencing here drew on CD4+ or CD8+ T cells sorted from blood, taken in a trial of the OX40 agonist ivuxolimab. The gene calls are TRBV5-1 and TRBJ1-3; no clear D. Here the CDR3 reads CASSLRTDFSGNTIYF. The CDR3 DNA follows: TGCGCCAGCAGCTTGAGAACAGACTTCTCTGGAAACACCATATATTTT. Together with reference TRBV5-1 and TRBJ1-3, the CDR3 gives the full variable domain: KAGVTQTPRYLIKTRGQQVTLSCSPISGHRSVSWYQQTPGQGLQFLFEYFSETQRNKGNFPGRFSGRQFSNSRSEMNVSTLELGDSALYLCASSLRTDFSGNTIYFGEGSWLTVV.